These 32 T cell receptor beta chains were all obtained from the same sample, sequenced in a study of shared clonotypes between healthy human individuals. TCRdb keeps only in-frame clones here, not all; method: immunoSEQ multiplex PCR. The sample yields under 2,500,000 clones, approximately 94% seen once. The source material was naive CD4+ T cells sorted from blood. Subset in this sample: CD45RA+ positively selected. The receptors stem from a man aged 18 to 30 in good health.

The chain joins TRBV25-1 to TRBJ2-5; 7 nucleotides line up with TRBD2. V dropped 3 bases and J dropped 1; count of bases not matched to a gene: 5. The CDR3 totals 15 residues. Germline V gives CDR1 MGHDK, CDR2 SYGVNS. The CDR3 DNA is TGTGCCAGCAGTGATCAAGGGAGGGCCCAAGAGACCCAGTACTTC. It translates to CASSDQGRAQETQYF.

The chain couples TRBV10-2 to TRBJ2-4, with D unresolved. This CDR3 is 13 amino acids long. Deletions cut 3 bases from V and 1 base from J, with 4 bases between. Germline loops: CDR1 WSHSY, CDR2 SAAADI. CDR3: CASSDRAKNIQYF. The CDR3 DNA follows: TGCGCCAGCAGTGATCGGGCCAAAAACATTCAGTACTTC.

This rearrangement joins TRBV27 to TRBJ1-6; D is unclear. The CDR3 is 14 residues long. Germline lookup yields CDR1 MNHEY and CDR2 SMNVEV (reference sequence). V lost 5 bases, J lost 9 bases, and 14 bases lay in between. CDR3 coding DNA: TGTGCCAGCAGTATCCACGGGGTTGGTTCACCCCTCCACTTT. Protein: CASSIHGVGSPLHF.

This clone was observed once. The chain couples TRBV11-2 to TRBJ1-2; no definite D call. Trimming took 1 base from V and 0 from J, leaving 9 bases between them. CDR1 and CDR2 (germline): SGHAT, FQNNGV. The CDR3 consists of 15 residues. The CDR3 DNA reads TGTGCCAGCAGCTTAGCTGCCTTACCTAACTATGGCTACACCTTC. Encoded protein: CASSLAALPNYGYTF.

This chain links TRBV30 with TRBJ2-5, with a weak D call TRBD1 (5 bases). The CDR3 spans 13 residues. V was clipped by 2 bases and J by 5 bases, with 12 bases between them. Germline V CDR1 and CDR2: GTSNPN, SVGIG (reference sequence). The CDR3 region has the DNA TGTGCCTGGAGTCACTCTAAGGGGGAGACCCAGTACTTC. As protein: CAWSHSKGETQYF.

In DNA form, the CDR3 reads TGTGCCAGCGCCAACAGGGCTAATCAGCCCCAGCATTTT. Protein product: CASANRANQPQHF. V gene TRBV2 combines with J gene TRBJ1-5; TRBD1 might be the D (6 bases). The CDR3 consists of 13 residues. Per the germline V gene, CDR1 is SNHLY and CDR2 is FYNNEI. V lost 8 bases and J lost 4, with 12 bases in between.

The chain is built from TRBV6-5 and TRBJ1-1; D gene unclear. The CDR3 spans 13 residues. V lost 8 bases and J lost 8, with 18 bases in between. Germline-derived CDR1 and CDR2 are MNHEY and SVGAGI. The CDR3 DNA sequence: TGTGCCAGCCGCGGAGGGCCGAATGCAGAAGCTTTCTTT. It codes for CASRGGPNAEAFF.

The chain is built from TRBV5-8 and TRBJ1-4, with a possible D match to TRBD1 (6 bases). This CDR3 is built from 15 residues. V lost 7 bases and J 8 bases, leaving 21 bases between the germline ends. The V gene's germline CDR1 is SGHTS and CDR2 YDEGEE. The CDR3 is CASLLPQWGREKLFF. DNA of the CDR3: TGTGCCAGCTTATTGCCCCAGTGGGGGCGAGAAAAACTGTTTTTT.

The rearrangement joins TRBV6-6 to TRBJ1-4; D ambiguous. The germline V and J ends were trimmed by 2 bases and 0 bases, with 10 bases remaining between them. Per the germline V gene, CDR1 is MNHNY and CDR2 is SVGAGI (reference sequence). The CDR3 has 16 amino acids. The CDR3, as DNA: TGTGCCAGCAGTTACCCTGGGTTTTCAACTAATGAAAAACTGTTTTTT. The encoded protein is CASSYPGFSTNEKLFF.

V is TRBV29-1 and J is TRBJ2-5, with 8 bases matching TRBD2. Germline lookup yields CDR1 SQVTM and CDR2 ANQGSEA. V lost 4 bases to trimming and J lost 4 bases; unmatched junction nucleotides: 8. CDR3 length: 14 residues. The CDR3 coding sequence is TGCAGCGTTGTGCGGGGGGCGGAAGTAGAGACCCAGTACTTC. It is translated as CSVVRGAEVETQYF. Together with reference TRBV29-1 and TRBJ2-5, the CDR3 gives the full variable domain: SAVISQKPSRDICQRGTSLTIQCQVDSQVTMMFWYRQQPGQSLTLIATANQGSEATYESGFVIDKFPISRPNLTFSTLTVSNMSPEDSSIYLCSVVRGAEVETQYFGPGTRLLVL.

This chain links TRBV30 with TRBJ1-6, with D perhaps matching TRBD1 (5 bases). The V end lost 2 bases, the J end lost 7 bases, and 12 bases lay between the germline ends. The CDR3 covers 14 residues. Per the germline V gene, CDR1 is GTSNPN and CDR2 is SVGIG (reference sequence). The CDR3, as DNA: TGTGCCTGGAGTCCGACAGCTAACAATTCACCCCTCCACTTT. Its protein is CAWSPTANNSPLHF.

The rearrangement links TRBV7-9 to TRBJ2-3, with a tentative D call TRBD2 (6 bases). V was cut by 5 bases and J by 4 bases, with 13 bases left in between. The CDR3 runs to 14 residues. In germline, CDR1 is SEHNR, CDR2 FQNEAQ (reference sequence). The CDR3 region has the DNA TGTGCCAGCAGCCGGGGAGGCCGGGCAGATACGCAGTATTTT. Its protein product is CASSRGGRADTQYF.

The chain joins TRBV5-1 to TRBJ2-5, with TRBD2 identical over 13 bases. The CDR3 runs 16 residues. With 2 bases clipped from V and 4 bases from J, the junction kept 5 bases outside the gene matches. In germline, CDR1 is SGHRS, CDR2 YFSETQ. The CDR3 coding sequence is TGCGCCAGCAGCTTCGGACTAGCGGGAGTAAGAGAGACCCAGTACTTC. It encodes CASSFGLAGVRETQYF.

The V call is TRBV9, the J call TRBJ2-5, with 7 bases fitting TRBD2. The V segment lost 10 bases and the J segment 1 base; nucleotides outside the gene matches: 13. This CDR3 has 15 residues. The germline CDR1 and CDR2 sequences are SGDLS and YYNGEE. CDR3 coding DNA: TGTGCCGAGCGCAGAGGGGACTATACCCAAGAGACCCAGTACTTC. Amino acid sequence: CAERRGDYTQETQYF.

This clone was found once. The V and J genes are TRBV10-3 and TRBJ2-7; possibly TRBD1 for D (6 bases). The CDR3 has 14 amino acids. Trimming took 3 bases from V and 7 from J, leaving 16 bases between them. Germline V CDR1 and CDR2: ENHRY, SYGVKD. CDR3 in amino acids: CAISDPTGIGEQYF. For the CDR3, the DNA is TGTGCCATCAGTGACCCCACAGGGATCGGAGAGCAGTACTTC.

This chain links TRBV4-2 with TRBJ2-7, with 8 bases that match TRBD2. CDR1 is LGHNA, CDR2 YNFKEQ, per germline. This CDR3 region has 15 residues. The V gene end was trimmed by 4 bases and the J gene end by 1 base; junction bases not matched to a gene: 6. CDR3 sequence: CASSRILAESYEQYF. In DNA form, the CDR3 reads TGTGCCAGCAGCCGGATACTAGCGGAGTCCTACGAGCAGTACTTC.

A remark on this clone: Its ends do not fully match the called genes, so a read error is possible. This rearrangement joins TRBV7-7 to TRBJ2-5, with 10 bases that match TRBD2. Germline CDR1 is SSHAT and CDR2 is FNYEAQ (reference sequence). The CDR3 is 16 amino acids. This chain's CDR3 is CASSLSGGAGVETQYF. For the CDR3, the DNA is TGTGCTAGCAGCTTAAGCGGGGGGGCCGGAGTAGAGACCCAGTACTTC.

This chain joins TRBV9 and TRBJ2-2; D call uncertain. The CDR3 is 14 residues long. Trimming left V 0 bases short and J 4 bases short, with 7 bases between. CDR1 is SGDLS, CDR2 YYNGEE, per germline. The CDR3 is CASSVVVSTGELFF. CDR3 sequence (DNA): TGTGCCAGCAGCGTAGTAGTAAGCACCGGGGAGCTGTTTTTT.

J is TRBJ2-3 and V is TRBV5-4; the match to TRBD2 covers 8 bases. Unmatched junction bases numbered 11, after V lost 0 bases and J lost 5 bases. Germline assignment: CDR1 SGHNT and CDR2 YYREEE (reference sequence). This CDR3 comprises 17 residues. Written as DNA, the CDR3 is TGTGCCAGCAGCTTGGGGACAACGGGGGGGCAGGTAGATACGCAGTATTTT. It is translated as CASSLGTTGGQVDTQYF.

The chain couples TRBV6-6 to TRBJ2-2; 8 nucleotides agree with TRBD2. The CDR3 extends over 15 amino acids. Losses at the gene ends were 5 bases for V and 3 bases for J; bases not matched to a gene: 5. Germline values: CDR1 MNHNY, CDR2 SVGAGI (reference sequence). CDR3 nucleotide sequence: TGTGCCAGCAGTGAGCGAGCGGGAGACACCGGGGAGCTGTTTTTT. It specifies CASSERAGDTGELFF.

The chain uses TRBV30 and TRBJ2-3, with unresolved D. CDR1 and CDR2 (germline): GTSNPN, SVGIG (reference sequence). V dropped 5 bases and J dropped 4 bases, with 7 bases sitting between them. CDR3 length equals 11 residues. CDR3 loop: CAWGSSDTQYF. The DNA for the CDR3 is TGTGCCTGGGGAAGCTCAGATACGCAGTATTTT.

J is TRBJ2-5 and V is TRBV29-1; tentative D call: TRBD1 (6 bases). This CDR3 spans 12 amino acids. The germline CDR1 and CDR2 sequences are SQVTM and ANQGSEA. With 8 bases removed from V and 4 bases from J, the gap between germline ends came to 14 bases. Here the CDR3 reads CSPTRGGETQYF. CDR3 in DNA: TGCAGCCCCACTAGAGGGGGAGAGACCCAGTACTTC.

This chain links TRBV4-2 with TRBJ1-5; 7 nucleotides match TRBD1. The germline V gene encodes CDR1 LGHNA and CDR2 YNFKEQ. Trimming took 1 base from V and 1 from J; bases not matched to a gene: 4. This CDR3 spans 16 amino acids. CDR3 DNA: TGTGCCAGCAGCCAAGGACAGGGATCCAGCAATCAGCCCCAGCATTTT. Translating gives CASSQGQGSSNQPQHF.

J is TRBJ2-1 and V is TRBV6-5; 8 nucleotides agree with TRBD2. The CDR3 length is 16 residues. From germline, CDR1 is MNHEY and CDR2 SVGAGI. V gave up 2 bases and J gave up 5 bases; unmatched junction bases: 8. The CDR3 reads CASSYDGVAGNNEQFF. DNA for the CDR3: TGTGCCAGCAGTTACGACGGTGTAGCGGGGAACAATGAGCAGTTCTTC.

Only one count was recorded for this clone. In the same sample, other DNA sequences code for this CDR3. V gene TRBV2 combines with J gene TRBJ1-5; 8 bases agree with TRBD1. V shed 6 bases, J shed 1 base, and the junction held 5 bases outside the gene matches. Germline CDR1 and CDR2: SNHLY and FYNNEI. This CDR3 is built from 15 residues. The chain's CDR3 is CASREQGGSNQPQHF. The CDR3 region has the DNA TGTGCCAGCAGGGAACAGGGGGGGAGCAATCAGCCCCAGCATTTT.

There are a few counts of this clone. The V call is TRBV5-1, the J call TRBJ1-3, with D possibly being TRBD1 (5 bases). This CDR3 has 17 amino acids. V was cut by 7 bases and J by 0 bases, with 20 bases left in between. CDR1 SGHRS and CDR2 YFSETQ come from the germline V gene. The CDR3 nucleotides are TGCGCCAGCGCGCACGGGGGAACCTCAAGCTCTGGAAACACCATATATTTT. This gives the protein CASAHGGTSSSGNTIYF.

The chain joins TRBV9 to TRBJ2-7; the match to TRBD1 covers 7 bases. The V and J ends lost 4 bases and 3 bases, in that order; junction bases with no gene match: 7. CDR3 length equals 14 residues. Germline V gene sequence: CDR1 SGDLS, CDR2 YYNGEE. CDR3 bases: TGTGCCAGCAGCAACGACAGGGTGGGCTACGAGCAGTACTTC. Its protein is CASSNDRVGYEQYF.

V gene TRBV11-2 combines with J gene TRBJ2-3; D may be TRBD1 or TRBD2 (6 bases each). This CDR3 comprises 15 residues. V lost 8 bases and J lost 4, with 19 bases in between. Germline CDR1 SGHAT, CDR2 FQNNGV. The CDR3 region has the DNA TGTGCCAGCGGAAGACTGAACGGGGGCGCAGATACGCAGTATTTT. It encodes CASGRLNGGADTQYF. Based on the CDR3 plus reference TRBV11-2 and TRBJ2-3, the full variable domain is EAGVAQSPRYKIIEKRQSVAFWCNPISGHATLYWYQQILGQGPKLLIQFQNNGVVDDSQLPKDRFSAERLKGVDSTLKIQPAKLEDSAVYLCASGRLNGGADTQYFGPGTRLTVL.

The chain combines TRBV19 with TRBJ2-3; TRBD2 might be the D (6 bases). The CDR3 totals 17 residues. The V end lost 9 bases, the J end lost 3 bases, and 25 bases lay between the germline ends. The germline gives CDR1 LNHDA, CDR2 SQIVND (reference sequence). The CDR3 is CASNRGLQEGWTDTQYF. The CDR3 nucleotides are TGTGCCAGCAATAGGGGTCTCCAGGAGGGCTGGACAGATACGCAGTATTTT.

This clone was counted a few times. Other nucleotide sequences in the sample specify the same CDR3. The CDR3, as DNA: TGCAGCGTTGGTCAGGGAGGCACTGAAGCTTTCTTT. Translation: CSVGQGGTEAFF. The J gene is TRBJ1-1, the V gene TRBV29-1, with D possibly TRBD1 on 5 matching bases. The CDR3 has 12 residues. Per germline, CDR1 SQVTM and CDR2 ANQGSEA. V was shortened by 4 bases and J by 4 bases, with 10 bases between the two germline ends.

On this clone: This specimen includes other DNA sequences encoding the same CDR3. V gene TRBV5-1 combines with J gene TRBJ1-2; D is unresolved. Germline V gene lookup returns CDR1 SGHRS and CDR2 YFSETQ. CDR3 length equals 12 residues. Between the trimmed V and J ends, which lost 7 bases and 6 bases, there was a span of 13 bases. The CDR3 loop reads CASSLTGNGYTF. The CDR3 DNA reads TGCGCCAGCTCACTGACCGGGAATGGCTACACCTTC. Together with reference TRBV5-1 and TRBJ1-2, the CDR3 gives the full variable domain: KAGVTQTPRYLIKTRGQQVTLSCSPISGHRSVSWYQQTPGQGLQFLFEYFSETQRNKGNFPGRFSGRQFSNSRSEMNVSTLELGDSALYLCASSLTGNGYTFGSGTRLTVV.

This chain joins TRBV11-2 and TRBJ2-5, with TRBD1 matching 8 bases. The CDR3 consists of 14 residues. The germline V gene encodes CDR1 SGHAT and CDR2 FQNNGV. The J segment lost 5 bases and the V segment lost 6 bases, leaving 8 bases of the junction unmatched. This CDR3 reads CASSPQGESETQYF. Here the CDR3 DNA reads TGTGCCAGCAGTCCACAGGGGGAAAGTGAGACCCAGTACTTC.